This entry features one T cell receptor beta chain sequence. TCRdb's copy holds only in-frame clones and misses some; the assay was immunoSEQ multiplex PCR. There are around 60,000 clones in the sample; approximately 92% occur only once, and about 4.5% lies in the top ten. These data come from a study of technical replicates of blood from several donors. Per germline, CDR1 MNHNY and CDR2 SVGAGI (reference sequence). Between the trimmed V and J ends, which lost 7 bases and 4 bases, there was a span of 7 bases. The CDR3 length is 12 residues. Specimen: PBMCs. The chain couples TRBV6-6 to TRBJ2-2; D not resolved. The receptor comes from a human donor in good health. Some clones in this sample may be carry-over from other donors' samples. CDR3 DNA: TGTGCCAGCACCAACGGCACCGGGGAGCTGTTTTTT. Translated, it gives CASTNGTGELFF.